This TCR beta chain was obtained from a study of blood T cells in healthy people across ages. For the second PCR, which ran for about 7 to 11 cycles, a sample-barcoded 5' primer and a J-beta primer mix were used. One entry per CDR3 protein, called by TCRdb with MiXCR from the 5' RACE reads. In the table there are approximately 580,000 distinct CDR3 sequences, approximately 25% of which are singletons. With each sample, at least 6 micrograms of total RNA were extracted. General study findings and limits: Measured against age, TCR beta diversity per million T cells decreased in a roughly linear manner. It was the long-lived donors that had more naive CD4+ cells and higher diversity than aged donors.

Deletions cut 4 bases from V and 4 bases from J, with 7 bases between. Germline CDR1 reads SEHNR; CDR2 reads FQNEAQ (reference sequence). This CDR3 has 12 amino acids. A word on this clonotype: What it binds is unknown.

The data also belong to a second study, concerning T cells of mothers and their children.

The sample consisted of blood. The chain couples TRBV7-9 to TRBJ2-5; D unclear. The TCR comes from a boy aged 10-17 years in good health. Here the CDR3 reads CASSSSRETQYF. DNA for the CDR3: TGTGCCAGCAGCTCCTCTCGAGAGACCCAGTACTTC. The whole variable domain, remainder taken from reference TRBV7-9 and TRBJ2-5, is DTGVSQNPRHKITKRGQNVTFRCDPISEHNRLYWYRQTLGQGPEFLTYFQNEAQLEKSRLLSDRFSAERPKGSFSTLEIQRTEQGDSAMYLCASSSSRETQYFGPGTRLLVL.